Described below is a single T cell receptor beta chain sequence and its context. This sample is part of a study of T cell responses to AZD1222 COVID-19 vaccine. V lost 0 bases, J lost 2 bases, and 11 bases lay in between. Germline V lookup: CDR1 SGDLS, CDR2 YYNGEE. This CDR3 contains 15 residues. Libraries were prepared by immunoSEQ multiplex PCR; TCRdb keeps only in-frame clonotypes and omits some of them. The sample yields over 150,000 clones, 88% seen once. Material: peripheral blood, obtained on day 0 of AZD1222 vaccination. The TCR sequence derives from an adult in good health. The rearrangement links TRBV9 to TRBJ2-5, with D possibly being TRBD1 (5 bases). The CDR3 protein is CASSVAGQGQETQYF. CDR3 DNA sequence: TGTGCCAGCAGCGTAGCTGGTCAGGGACAAGAGACCCAGTACTTC.